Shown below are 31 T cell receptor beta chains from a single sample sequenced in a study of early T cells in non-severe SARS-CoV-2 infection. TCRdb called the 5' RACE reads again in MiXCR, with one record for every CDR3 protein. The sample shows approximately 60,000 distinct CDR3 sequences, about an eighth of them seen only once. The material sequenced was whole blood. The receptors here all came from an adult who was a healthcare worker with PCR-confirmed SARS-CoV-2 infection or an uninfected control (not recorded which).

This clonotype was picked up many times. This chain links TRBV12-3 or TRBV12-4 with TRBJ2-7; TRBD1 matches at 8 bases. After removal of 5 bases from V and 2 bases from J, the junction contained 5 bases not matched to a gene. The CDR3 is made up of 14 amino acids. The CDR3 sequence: CASSPRDRTYEQYF. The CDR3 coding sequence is TGTGCCAGCAGTCCCCGGGACAGGACCTACGAGCAGTACTTC.

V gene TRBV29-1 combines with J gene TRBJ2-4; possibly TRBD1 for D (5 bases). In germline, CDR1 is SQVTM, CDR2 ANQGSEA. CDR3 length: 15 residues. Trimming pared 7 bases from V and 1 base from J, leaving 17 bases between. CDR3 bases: TGCAGCGCTGCGAAACGGGCAGGGGCCAAAAACATTCAGTACTTC. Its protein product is CSAAKRAGAKNIQYF.

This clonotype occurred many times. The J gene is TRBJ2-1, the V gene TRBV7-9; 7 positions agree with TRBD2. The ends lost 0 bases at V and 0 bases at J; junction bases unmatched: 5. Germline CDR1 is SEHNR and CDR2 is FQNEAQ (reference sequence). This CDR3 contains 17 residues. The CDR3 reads CASSLARGGGSYNEQFF. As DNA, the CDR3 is TGTGCCAGCAGCTTAGCGCGGGGCGGGGGCTCCTACAATGAGCAGTTCTTC.

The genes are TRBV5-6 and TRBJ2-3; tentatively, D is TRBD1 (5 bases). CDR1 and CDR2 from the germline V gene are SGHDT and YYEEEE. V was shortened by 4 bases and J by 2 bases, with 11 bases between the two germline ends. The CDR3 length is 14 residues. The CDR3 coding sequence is TGTGCCAGCAGCGGGCCAGGGATCACAGATACGCAGTATTTT. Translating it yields CASSGPGITDTQYF.

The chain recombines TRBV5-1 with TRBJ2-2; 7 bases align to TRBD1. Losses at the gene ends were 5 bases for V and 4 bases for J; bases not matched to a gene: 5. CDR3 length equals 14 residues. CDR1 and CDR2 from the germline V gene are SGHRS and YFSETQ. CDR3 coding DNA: TGCGCCAGCAGAAGGGACAGCGGCACCGGGGAGCTGTTTTTT. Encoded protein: CASRRDSGTGELFF.

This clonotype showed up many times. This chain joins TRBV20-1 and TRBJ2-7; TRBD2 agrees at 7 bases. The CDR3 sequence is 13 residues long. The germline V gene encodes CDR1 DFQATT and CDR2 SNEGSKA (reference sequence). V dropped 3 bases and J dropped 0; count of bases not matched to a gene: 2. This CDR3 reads CSASGGNSYEQYF. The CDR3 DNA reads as TGCAGTGCTAGCGGGGGGAACTCCTACGAGCAGTACTTC.

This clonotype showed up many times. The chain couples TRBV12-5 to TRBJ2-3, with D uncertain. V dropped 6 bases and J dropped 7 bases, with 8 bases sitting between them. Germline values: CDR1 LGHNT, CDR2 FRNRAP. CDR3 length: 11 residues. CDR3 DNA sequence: TGTGCTAGTGGGGAATTGAATACGCAGTATTTT. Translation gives CASGELNTQYF. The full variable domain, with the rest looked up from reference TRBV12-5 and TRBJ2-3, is DARVTQTPRHKVTEMGQEVTMRCQPILGHNTVFWYRQTMMQGLELLAYFRNRAPLDDSGMPKDRFSAEMPDATLATLKIQPSEPRDSAVYFCASGELNTQYFGPGTRLTVL.

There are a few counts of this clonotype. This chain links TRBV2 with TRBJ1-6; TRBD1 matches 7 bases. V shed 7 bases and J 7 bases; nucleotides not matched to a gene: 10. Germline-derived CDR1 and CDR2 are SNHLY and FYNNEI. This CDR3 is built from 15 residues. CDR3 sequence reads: CASNYQGGSNSPLHF. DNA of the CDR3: TGTGCCAGCAATTATCAGGGGGGGTCAAATTCACCCCTCCACTTT. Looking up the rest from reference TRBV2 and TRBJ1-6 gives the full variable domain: EPEVTQTPSHQVTQMGQEVILRCVPISNHLYFYWYRQILGQKVEFLVSFYNNEISEKSEIFDDQFSVERPDGSNFTLKIRSTKLEDSAMYFCASNYQGGSNSPLHFGNGTRLTVT.

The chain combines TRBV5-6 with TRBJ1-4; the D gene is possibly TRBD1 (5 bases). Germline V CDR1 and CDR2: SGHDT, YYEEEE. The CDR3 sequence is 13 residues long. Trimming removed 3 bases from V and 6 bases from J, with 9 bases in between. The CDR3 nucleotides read TGTGCCAGCAGCTCGGTGACAGATGAAAAACTGTTTTTT. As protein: CASSSVTDEKLFF.

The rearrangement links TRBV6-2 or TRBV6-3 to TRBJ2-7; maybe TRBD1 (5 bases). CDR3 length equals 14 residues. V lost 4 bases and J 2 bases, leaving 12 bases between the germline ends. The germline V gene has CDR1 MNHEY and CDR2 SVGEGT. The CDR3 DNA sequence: TGTGCCAGCAGTTTGACAGCTACACCCTACGAGCAGTACTTC. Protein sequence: CASSLTATPYEQYF.

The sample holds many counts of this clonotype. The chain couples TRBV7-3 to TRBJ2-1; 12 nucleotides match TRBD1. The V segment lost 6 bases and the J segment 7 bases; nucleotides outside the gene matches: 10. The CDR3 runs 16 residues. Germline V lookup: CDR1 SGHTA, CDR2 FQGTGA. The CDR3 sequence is CASSLTGTGGWNEQFF. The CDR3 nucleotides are TGTGCCAGCAGTCTAACCGGGACAGGGGGCTGGAATGAGCAGTTCTTC.

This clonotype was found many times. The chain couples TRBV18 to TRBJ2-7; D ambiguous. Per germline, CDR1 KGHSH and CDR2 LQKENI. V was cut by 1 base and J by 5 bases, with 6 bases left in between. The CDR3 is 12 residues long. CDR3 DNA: TGTGCCAGCTCACCACGTCAGGACGAGCAGTACTTC. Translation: CASSPRQDEQYF.

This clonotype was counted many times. The DNA for the CDR3 is TGTGCCAGCAGCCAGGGTATAGGCGGGTACGAGCAGTACTTC. This gives the protein CASSQGIGGYEQYF. This sequence joins TRBV7-2 and TRBJ2-7; D tentatively fits TRBD1 or TRBD2 (5 bases each). Trimming removed 5 bases at V and 4 bases at J, with 15 bases between. Germline V CDR1 and CDR2: SGHTA, FQGNSA. There are 14 residues in the CDR3.

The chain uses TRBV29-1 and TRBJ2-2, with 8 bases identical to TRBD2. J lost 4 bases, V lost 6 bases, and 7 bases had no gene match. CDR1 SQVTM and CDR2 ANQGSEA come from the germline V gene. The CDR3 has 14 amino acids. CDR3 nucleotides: TGCAGCGTCTCAGCGGGAGTTAGCACCGGGGAGCTGTTTTTT. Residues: CSVSAGVSTGELFF.

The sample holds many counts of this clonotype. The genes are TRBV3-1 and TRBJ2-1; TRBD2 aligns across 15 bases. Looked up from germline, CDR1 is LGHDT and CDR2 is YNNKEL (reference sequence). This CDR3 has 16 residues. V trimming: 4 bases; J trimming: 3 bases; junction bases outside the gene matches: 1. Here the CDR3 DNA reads TGTGCCAGCAGCCGGACTAGCGGGGGGGGCTACAATGAGCAGTTCTTC. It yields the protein CASSRTSGGGYNEQFF.

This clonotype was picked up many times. CDR3 sequence (DNA): TGCGCCAGCAGCCAAGAGTGGCAGGGCTATGGCTACACCTTC. This gives the protein CASSQEWQGYGYTF. The chain joins TRBV4-3 to TRBJ1-2; perhaps TRBD1 as D (5 bases). CDR1 is LGHNA and CDR2 is YSLEER in the germline V gene. This CDR3 is built from 14 residues. Trimming cost V 0 bases and J 4 bases, with 9 bases left between them.

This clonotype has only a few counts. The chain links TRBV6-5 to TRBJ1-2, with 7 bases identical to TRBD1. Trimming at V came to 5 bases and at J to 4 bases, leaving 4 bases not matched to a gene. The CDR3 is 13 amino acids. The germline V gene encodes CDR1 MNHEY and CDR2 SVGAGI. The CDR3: CASSPGQVYGYTF. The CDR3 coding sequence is TGTGCCAGCAGTCCCGGACAGGTCTATGGCTACACCTTC.

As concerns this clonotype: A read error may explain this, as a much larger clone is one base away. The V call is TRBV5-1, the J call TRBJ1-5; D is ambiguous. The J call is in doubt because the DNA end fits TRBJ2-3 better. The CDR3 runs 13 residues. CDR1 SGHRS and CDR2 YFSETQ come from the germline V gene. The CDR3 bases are TGCGCCAGCAGCTTGGAGGGTGATCGGCCCCAGTATTTT. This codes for CASSLEGDRPQYF.

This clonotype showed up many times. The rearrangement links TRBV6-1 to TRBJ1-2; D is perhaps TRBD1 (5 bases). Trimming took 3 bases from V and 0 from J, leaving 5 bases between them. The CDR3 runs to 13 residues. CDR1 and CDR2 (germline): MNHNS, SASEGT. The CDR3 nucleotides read TGTGCCAGCAGTGAGACAGCTAACTATGGCTACACCTTC. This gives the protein CASSETANYGYTF.

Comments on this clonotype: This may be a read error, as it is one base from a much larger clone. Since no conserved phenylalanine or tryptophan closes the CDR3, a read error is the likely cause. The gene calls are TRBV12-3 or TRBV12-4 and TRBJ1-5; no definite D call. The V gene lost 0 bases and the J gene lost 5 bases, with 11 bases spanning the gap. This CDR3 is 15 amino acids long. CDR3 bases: TGTGCCAGCAGTTTAGCGCTCGGGGAGGATCAGCCCCAGCATTCT. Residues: CASSLALGEDQPQHS.

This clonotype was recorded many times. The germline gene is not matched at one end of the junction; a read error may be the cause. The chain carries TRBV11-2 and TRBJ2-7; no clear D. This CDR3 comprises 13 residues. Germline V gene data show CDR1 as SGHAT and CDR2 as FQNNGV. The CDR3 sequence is CASTLDRAREQYF. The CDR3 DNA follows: TGTGCCAGCACCTTAGACCGGGCGCGGGAGCAGTACTTC. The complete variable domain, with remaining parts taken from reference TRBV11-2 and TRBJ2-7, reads EAGVAQSPRYKIIEKRQSVAFWCNPISGHATLYWYQQILGQGPKLLIQFQNNGVVDDSQLPKDRFSAERLKGVDSTLKIQPAKLEDSAVYLCASTLDRAREQYFGPGTRLTVT.

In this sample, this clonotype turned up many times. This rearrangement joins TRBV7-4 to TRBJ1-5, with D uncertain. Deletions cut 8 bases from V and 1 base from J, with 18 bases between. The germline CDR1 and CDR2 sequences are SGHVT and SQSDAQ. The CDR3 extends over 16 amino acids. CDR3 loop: CASELRVERSNQPQHF. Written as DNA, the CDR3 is TGTGCCAGCGAACTAAGGGTGGAGAGGAGCAATCAGCCCCAGCATTTT. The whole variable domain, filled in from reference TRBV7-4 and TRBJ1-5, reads GAGVSQSPRYKVAKRGRDVALRCDSISGHVTLYWYRQTLGQGSEVLTYSQSDAQRDKSGRPSGRFSAERPERSVSTLKIQRTEQGDSAVYLCASELRVERSNQPQHFGDGTRLSIL.

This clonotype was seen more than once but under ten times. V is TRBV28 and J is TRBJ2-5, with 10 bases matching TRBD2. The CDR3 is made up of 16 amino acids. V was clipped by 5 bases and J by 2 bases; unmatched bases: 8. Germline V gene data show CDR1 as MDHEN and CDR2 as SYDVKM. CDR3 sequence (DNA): TGTGCCAGCAGTGGAGAGCGGGGGGGGCAACAAGAGACCCAGTACTTC. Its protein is CASSGERGGQQETQYF. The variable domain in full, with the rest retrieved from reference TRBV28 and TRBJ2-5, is DVKVTQSSRYLVKRTGEKVFLECVQDMDHENMFWYRQDPGLGLRLIYFSYDVKMKEKGDIPEGYSVSREKKERFSLILESASTNQTSMYLCASSGERGGQQETQYFGPGTRLLVL.

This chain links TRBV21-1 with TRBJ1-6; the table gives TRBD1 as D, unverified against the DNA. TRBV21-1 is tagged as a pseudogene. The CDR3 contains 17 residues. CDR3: CASSRPFGQRQNSPLHF. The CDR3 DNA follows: TGTGCCAGCAGCCGCCCCTTCGGGCAGCGTCAAAATTCACCCCTCCACTTT.

CDR3 protein: CASSSSPAPGVDIQYF. CDR3 sequence (DNA): TGTGCCAGCAGCTCGTCACCGGCCCCGGGGGTAGACATTCAGTACTTC. The rearrangement links TRBV11-2 to TRBJ2-4; tentative D call: TRBD2 (6 bases). CDR1 SGHAT and CDR2 FQNNGV come from the germline V gene. This CDR3 is built from 16 residues. The V gene lost 4 bases and the J gene lost 8 bases, with 21 bases spanning the gap.

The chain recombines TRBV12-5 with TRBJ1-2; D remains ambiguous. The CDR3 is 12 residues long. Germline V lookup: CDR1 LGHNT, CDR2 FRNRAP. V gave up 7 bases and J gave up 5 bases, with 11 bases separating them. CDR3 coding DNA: TGTGCTAGTGCCATGGACGGGTATGGCTACACCTTC. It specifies CASAMDGYGYTF. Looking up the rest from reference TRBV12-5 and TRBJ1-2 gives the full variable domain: DARVTQTPRHKVTEMGQEVTMRCQPILGHNTVFWYRQTMMQGLELLAYFRNRAPLDDSGMPKDRFSAEMPDATLATLKIQPSEPRDSAVYFCASAMDGYGYTFGSGTRLTVV.

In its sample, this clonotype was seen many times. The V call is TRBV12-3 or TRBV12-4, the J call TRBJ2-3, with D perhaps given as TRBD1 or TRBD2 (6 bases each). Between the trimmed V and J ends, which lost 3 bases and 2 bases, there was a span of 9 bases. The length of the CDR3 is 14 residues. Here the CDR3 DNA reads TGTGCCAGCAGTTTGTGGGGGGCCACAGATACGCAGTATTTT. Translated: CASSLWGATDTQYF.

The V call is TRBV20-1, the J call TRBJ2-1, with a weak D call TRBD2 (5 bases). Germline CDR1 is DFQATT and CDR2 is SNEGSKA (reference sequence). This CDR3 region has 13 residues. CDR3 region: CSLIGSSYNEQFF. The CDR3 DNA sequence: TGCAGCCTCATTGGGAGCTCCTACAATGAGCAGTTCTTC.

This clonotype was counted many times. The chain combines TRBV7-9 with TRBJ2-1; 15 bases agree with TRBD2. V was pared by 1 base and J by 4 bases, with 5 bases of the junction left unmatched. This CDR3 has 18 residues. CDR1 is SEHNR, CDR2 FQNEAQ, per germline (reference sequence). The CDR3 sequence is CASSLEGTSGGLYNEQFF. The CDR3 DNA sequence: TGTGCCAGCAGCTTAGAGGGGACTAGCGGGGGGCTGTACAATGAGCAGTTCTTC.

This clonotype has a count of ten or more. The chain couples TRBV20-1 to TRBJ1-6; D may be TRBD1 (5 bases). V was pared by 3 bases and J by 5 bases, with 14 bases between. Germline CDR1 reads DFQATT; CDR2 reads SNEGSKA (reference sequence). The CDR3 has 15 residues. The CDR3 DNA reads TGCAGTGCTAGTGCCGTAAGAGGGGATAATTCACCCCTCCACTTT. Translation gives CSASAVRGDNSPLHF.

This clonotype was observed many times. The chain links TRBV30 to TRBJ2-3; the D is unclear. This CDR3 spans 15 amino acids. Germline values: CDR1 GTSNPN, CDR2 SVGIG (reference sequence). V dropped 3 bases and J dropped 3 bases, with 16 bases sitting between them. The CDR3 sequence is CAWSLMDVVTDTQYF. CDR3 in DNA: TGTGCCTGGAGCCTAATGGACGTAGTAACAGATACGCAGTATTTT.